The text below deals with one T cell receptor beta chain. Antigen specificity is unknown. This sample stems from a study of T cell responses to AZD1222 COVID-19 vaccine. Clones were sequenced by immunoSEQ multiplex PCR, and TCRdb holds only the in-frame ones, with some missing. The data hold 150,000 to 200,000 clones, with about 91% observed a single time. The length of the CDR3 is 11 residues. The V and J ends lost 2 bases and 12 bases, in that order; junction bases with no gene match: 3. Germline assignment: CDR1 GTSNPN and CDR2 SVGIG (reference sequence). Study conclusions and caveats: Vaccine-related CD4 TCRs covered spike, predominating at 160-218 and 743-854. No repertoire was sampled before or during the peak T cell response, only after it. White British ancestry dominated among donors, who included more females, and clonal diversity was possibly underestimated. The number of AZD1222 recipients seropositive at baseline was only five to seven.

Sequenced material: peripheral blood, taken 28 days after the second AZD1222 dose. This clonotype was sampled from an adult who received the AZD1222 COVID-19 vaccine. The chain uses TRBV30 and TRBJ1-2; the match to TRBD1 covers 10 bases. The CDR3 is CAWSIGTGDTF. CDR3 coding DNA: TGTGCCTGGAGTATCGGGACAGGGGACACCTTC.